Each of the 8 T cell receptor beta chains below was sequenced from the same sample in a study of PD-1 blockade in classical Hodgkin lymphoma. Only in-frame clones appear in the TCRdb table, and some are missing; sequencing was by immunoSEQ multiplex PCR. The data contain about 90,000 clones, over 90% of them singletons. After autologous stem cell transplantation all patients relapsed, and prior brentuximab vedotin exposure differed between cohorts. Sequenced here: peripheral blood mononuclear cells (PBMCs), sampled before the second cycle of nivolumab. The receptors were gathered from a human donor with classical Hodgkin lymphoma.

The chain employs TRBV18 and TRBJ2-7; 7 nucleotides line up with TRBD1. V lost 3 bases and J lost 3; bases outside the gene matches: 8. CDR1 and CDR2 (germline): KGHSH, LQKENI. CDR3 length: 15 residues. CDR3 DNA: TGTGCCAGCTCACCCACAGGGGACGGCTACTACGAGCAGTACTTC. It specifies CASSPTGDGYYEQYF.

The chain employs TRBV9 and TRBJ1-5; D might be TRBD1 (6 bases). The ends were cut back, 3 bases at V and 7 bases at J, with 17 bases in the middle. Germline V gene lookup returns CDR1 SGDLS and CDR2 YYNGEE. This CDR3 has 15 residues. The CDR3 loop is CASSEGDFRGQPQHF. DNA of the CDR3: TGTGCCAGCAGCGAGGGGGACTTCCGGGGGCAGCCCCAGCATTTT.

This chain connects TRBV14 to TRBJ2-7, with D perhaps given as TRBD1 or TRBD2 (6 bases each). The CDR3 loop spans 13 amino acids. V was cut by 5 bases and J by 4 bases, with 12 bases left in between. Germline V gene sequence: CDR1 SGHDN, CDR2 FVKESK. The CDR3 region is CASSSQGLYEQYF. In DNA form, the CDR3 reads TGTGCCAGCAGCTCACAGGGACTGTACGAGCAGTACTTC.

Details on this clone: The same CDR3 also results from other DNA sequences found in this sample. The V call is TRBV6-6, the J call TRBJ1-4, with 8 bases that match TRBD1. The CDR3 length is 14 residues. The germline V gene has CDR1 MNHNY and CDR2 SVGAGI (reference sequence). V lost 2 bases, J lost 5 bases, and 1 base stayed unmatched. CDR3 in DNA: TGTGCCAGCAGTTACAGACAGGGGAATGAAAAACTGTTTTTT. Translation: CASSYRQGNEKLFF.

About this clone itself: The junction departs from the called germline gene at one end, perhaps through a read error. The rearrangement links TRBV11-2 to TRBJ1-5; TRBD1 aligns across 8 bases. CDR3 length: 14 amino acids. Germline V gene lookup returns CDR1 SGHAT and CDR2 FQNNGV. CDR3 coding DNA: TGTGCCAGCAGCCTAGACAGGGGCTGGCAGCCCCAGCATTTT. Its protein product is CASSLDRGWQPQHF.

CDR3 loop: CASTEFRTSSYNEQFF. Here the CDR3 DNA reads TGCGCCAGCACCGAGTTTAGGACTAGCTCCTACAATGAGCAGTTCTTC. J is TRBJ2-1 and V is TRBV10-2; 7 bases are a match to TRBD2. The CDR3 is 16 residues long. Looked up from germline, CDR1 is WSHSY and CDR2 is SAAADI. Trimming took 7 bases from V and 0 from J; bases not matched to a gene: 9.

This chain uses TRBV6-5 with TRBJ2-1; D may be TRBD2 (6 bases). Between the trimmed V and J ends, which lost 4 bases and 0 bases, there was a span of 13 bases. The CDR3 spans 16 residues. Germline V CDR1 and CDR2: MNHEY, SVGAGI. The CDR3 DNA sequence: TGTGCCAGCAGTTCCCCGGACTATCGCTCCTACAATGAGCAGTTCTTC. The encoded protein is CASSSPDYRSYNEQFF.

To note about this clone: One end of the junction varies from germline; a read error may be responsible. The chain is built from TRBV5-6 and TRBJ2-3, with D perhaps TRBD1 (5 bases). CDR3 size: 13 residues. Germline-derived CDR1 and CDR2 are SGHDT and YYEEEE. The CDR3 loop reads CASSLVETATQYF. The CDR3 DNA is TGTGCCAGCAGCTTGGTGGAGACAGCTACGCAGTATTTT.